These 27 T cell receptor beta chains were all obtained from the same sample, sequenced in a study of cytomegalovirus exposure and HLA in healthy donors. Use of 60 Vbeta and 13 Jbeta primers characterized the PCR. Produced via immunoSEQ multiplex PCR; TCRdb's table is partial and in-frame only. The sample contains 60,000 to 75,000 clones, 80% to 90% of which appear only once. The sample consisted of PBMCs. All receptors derive from a woman in her 30s in good health and CMV-seropositive.

The chain recombines TRBV7-6 with TRBJ2-3; 7 bases fit TRBD1. The CDR3 consists of 16 residues. The trim removed 5 bases at V and 1 base at J, leaving 9 bases unmatched. CDR1 is SGHVS and CDR2 is FNYEAQ in the germline V gene. This chain's CDR3 is CASSPIRQGGTDTQYF. DNA for the CDR3: TGTGCCAGCAGCCCAATCCGACAGGGTGGCACAGATACGCAGTATTTT.

V and J are TRBV4-2 and TRBJ1-1; D remains unclear. Trimming shortened V by 7 bases and J by 8 bases, and 8 bases separated the two germline ends. The CDR3 totals 10 residues. Germline V gives CDR1 LGHNA, CDR2 YNFKEQ. The CDR3 loop reads CASKGAEAFF. The CDR3 DNA reads as TGTGCCAGCAAAGGAGCAGAAGCTTTCTTT.

The gene calls are TRBV19 and TRBJ1-2; perhaps TRBD1 as D (6 bases). CDR1 LNHDA and CDR2 SQIVND come from the germline V gene (reference sequence). The ends were cut back, 5 bases at V and 3 bases at J, with 13 bases in the middle. CDR3 size: 14 residues. The CDR3 loop reads CASSPLGADYGYTF. The CDR3 DNA is TGTGCCAGTAGTCCCTTGGGGGCAGACTATGGCTACACCTTC.

The chain uses TRBV11-2 and TRBJ1-2, with D possibly being TRBD1 (6 bases). The germline gives CDR1 SGHAT, CDR2 FQNNGV. With 1 base removed from V and 8 bases from J, the gap between germline ends came to 14 bases. The CDR3 runs to 14 residues. CDR3 amino acids: CASSLVSGGRGYTF. The DNA of the CDR3 is TGTGCCAGCAGCTTAGTTTCGGGGGGGCGAGGCTACACCTTC.

This clone was detected only once. V gene TRBV9 combines with J gene TRBJ2-5, with 8 positions matching TRBD1. The germline gives CDR1 SGDLS, CDR2 YYNGEE. The CDR3 covers 16 residues. Trimming removed 3 bases from V and 4 bases from J; junction bases left unmatched: 11. CDR3 sequence: CASSEQDRVRGETQYF. The CDR3 region has the DNA TGTGCCAGCAGCGAACAGGACAGGGTCAGGGGAGAGACCCAGTACTTC.

CDR3 in DNA: TGTGCCAGCACAGCGGGAGGCACAGATACGCAGTATTTT. Its translation is CASTAGGTDTQYF. The rearrangement links TRBV5-6 to TRBJ2-3, with 8 positions matching TRBD2. From germline, CDR1 is SGHDT and CDR2 YYEEEE. The CDR3 spans 13 residues. J lost 1 base, V lost 6 bases, and 1 base had no gene match.

J is TRBJ1-5 and V is TRBV19; D not resolved. Germline CDR1 reads LNHDA; CDR2 reads SQIVND (reference sequence). The length of the CDR3 is 13 residues. V gave up 8 bases and J gave up 8 bases, with 16 bases separating them. The CDR3 region is CASEDRPGEPQHF. The CDR3 bases are TGTGCCAGTGAGGACCGACCCGGGGAGCCCCAGCATTTT.

This clone was counted a single time. The gene calls are TRBV15 and TRBJ2-7; D is perhaps TRBD2 (5 bases). Trimming removed 0 bases at V and 0 bases at J, with 12 bases between. The length of the CDR3 is 16 residues. Germline CDR1 is LNHNV and CDR2 is YYDKDF (reference sequence). CDR3 nucleotides: TGTGCCACCAGCAGAGATCGGTCCAGCGGCTCCTACGAGCAGTACTTC. Its translation: CATSRDRSSGSYEQYF.

The rearrangement links TRBV29-1 to TRBJ2-1, with D possibly matching TRBD1 (6 bases). V shed 4 bases and J shed 0 bases, with 10 bases lying between them. Germline lookup yields CDR1 SQVTM and CDR2 ANQGSEA. The CDR3 loop spans 14 amino acids. CDR3 sequence: CSVVRDTSYNEQFF. In nucleotides, the CDR3 is TGCAGCGTTGTTAGGGACACCTCCTACAATGAGCAGTTCTTC.

Points on this clone: The junction departs from germline at one end; a sequencing error may be responsible. The chain recombines TRBV5-6 with TRBJ2-5; 10 bases are a match to TRBD2. The CDR3 consists of 17 residues. Germline loops: CDR1 SGHDT, CDR2 YYEEEE. The CDR3 coding sequence is TGTGCCAGCAGCTTGGCCCTAGCGGGAGCGGGACAAGAGACTCAGTACTTC. Amino acids: CASSLALAGAGQETQYF. The full variable domain, in which reference TRBV5-6 and TRBJ2-5 provide the parts outside the CDR3, is DAGVTQSPTHLIKTRGQQVTLRCSPKSGHDTVSWYQQALGQGPQFIFQYYEEEERQRGNFPDRFSGHQFPNYSSELNVNALLLGDSALYLCASSLALAGAGQETQYFGPGTRLLVL.

The V and J genes are TRBV7-7 and TRBJ2-1, with 9 bases fitting TRBD2. J was trimmed by 6 bases and V by 1 base; bases with no gene match: 7. The germline V gene has CDR1 SSHAT and CDR2 FNYEAQ (reference sequence). This CDR3 has 16 residues. CDR3 sequence: CASSLEAGGGINEQFF. Here the CDR3 DNA reads TGTGCCAGCAGCTTAGAAGCGGGAGGAGGGATCAATGAGCAGTTCTTC.

V is TRBV7-8 and J is TRBJ1-1; no clear D gene. Germline V CDR1 and CDR2: SGHVS, FQNEAQ. Trimming left V 5 bases short and J 4 bases short, with 14 bases between. CDR3 size: 14 residues. The chain's CDR3 is CASSVTGLGTEAFF. CDR3 nucleotides: TGTGCCAGCAGCGTTACGGGGTTGGGCACTGAAGCTTTCTTT. Drawing the rest from reference TRBV7-8 and TRBJ1-1, the complete variable domain is GAGVSQSPRYKVAKRGQDVALRCDPISGHVSLFWYQQALGQGPEFLTYFQNEAQLDKSGLPSDRFFAERPEGSVSTLKIQRTQQEDSAVYLCASSVTGLGTEAFFGQGTRLTVV.

The genes are TRBV7-9 and TRBJ2-3, with no clear D. The CDR3 length is 13 residues. Per germline, CDR1 SEHNR and CDR2 FQNEAQ (reference sequence). V was pared by 5 bases and J by 8 bases, with 14 bases between. DNA of the CDR3: TGTGCCAGCAGCGCAAATTCGCCAGGTACGCAGTATTTT. This codes for CASSANSPGTQYF.

The chain links TRBV7-9 to TRBJ1-4; TRBD1 agrees at 7 bases. The CDR3 consists of 15 residues. In germline, CDR1 is SEHNR, CDR2 FQNEAQ (reference sequence). With 7 bases clipped from V and 7 bases from J, the junction kept 12 bases outside the gene matches. The CDR3 DNA follows: TGTGCCAGCATCAACCACAGGGGAGAGGGTGAAAAACTGTTTTTT. It specifies CASINHRGEGEKLFF.

There are a few counts of this clone. The chain uses TRBV5-5 and TRBJ2-2, with D tentatively TRBD2 (6 bases). CDR1 and CDR2 from the germline V gene are SGHKS and YYEKEE (reference sequence). The CDR3 length is 15 residues. Trimming pared 2 bases from V and 2 bases from J, leaving 10 bases between. CDR3: CASSLPGTNTGELFF. CDR3 bases: TGTGCCAGCAGCTTACCCGGGACTAACACCGGGGAGCTGTTTTTT.

CDR3 DNA: TGTGCCAGCAGCTTATCATTGGGACACCAGTTCTTC. Translation gives CASSLSLGHQFF. The chain combines TRBV7-9 with TRBJ2-1, with a weak D call TRBD1 (6 bases). The germline V gene has CDR1 SEHNR and CDR2 FQNEAQ (reference sequence). Trimming removed 2 bases from V and 13 bases from J, with 12 bases in between. The CDR3 is 12 residues long.

The gene calls are TRBV27 and TRBJ2-1; TRBD2 matches 9 bases. There are 19 residues in the CDR3. Germline-derived CDR1 and CDR2 are MNHEY and SMNVEV (reference sequence). Losses at the gene ends were 3 bases for V and 7 bases for J; bases not matched to a gene: 19. As DNA, the CDR3 is TGTGCCAGCAGTTTGATGAGACTAGCGGTAACAACCAGGGATAATGAGCAGTTCTTC. Encoded protein: CASSLMRLAVTTRDNEQFF.

This chain uses TRBV4-2 with TRBJ2-5; 13 bases are shared with TRBD2. Germline trimming cut 6 bases from V and 5 bases from J; bases unmatched to any gene: 9. The CDR3 length is 16 residues. Germline values: CDR1 LGHNA, CDR2 YNFKEQ. The CDR3 loop is CASSPTSGRAVETQYF. CDR3 DNA: TGTGCCAGCAGTCCTACTAGCGGGAGGGCCGTTGAGACCCAGTACTTC.

The chain joins TRBV7-9 to TRBJ2-5, with 7 positions matching TRBD1. Germline V gene sequence: CDR1 SEHNR, CDR2 FQNEAQ (reference sequence). V was pared by 4 bases and J by 11 bases, with 13 bases of the junction left unmatched. This CDR3 region has 14 residues. The CDR3 sequence: CASSSGTDPLGQYF. The CDR3 region has the DNA TGTGCCAGCAGCTCAGGGACAGACCCCTTGGGGCAGTACTTC.

This clone showed up just once. V and J are TRBV28 and TRBJ2-1; a weak D match, TRBD2 (5 bases). V was pared by 3 bases and J by 10 bases, with 7 bases between. CDR3 length: 11 amino acids. Germline V gene sequence: CDR1 MDHEN, CDR2 SYDVKM. The CDR3 bases are TGTGCCAGCAGTTTGAGGGAGGAGCAGTTCTTC. It codes for CASSLREEQFF.

The J gene is TRBJ2-3, the V gene TRBV13; TRBD2 matches 8 bases. The CDR3 is 14 residues long. The germline V gene has CDR1 PRHDT and CDR2 FYEKMQ (reference sequence). V shed 6 bases and J 7 bases; nucleotides not matched to a gene: 9. CDR3 in amino acids: CASRSRPSGHTQYF. In DNA, the CDR3 is TGTGCCAGCAGATCTAGGCCTAGCGGGCATACGCAGTATTTT.

The CDR3 spells CASSPSGRGYNEQFF. DNA of the CDR3: TGTGCCAGCAGCCCTAGCGGGAGGGGCTACAATGAGCAGTTCTTC. The chain couples TRBV7-9 to TRBJ2-1, with 12 nucleotides matching TRBD2. V lost 5 bases and J lost 3; bases outside the gene matches: 2. CDR1 is SEHNR and CDR2 is FQNEAQ in the germline V gene (reference sequence). The CDR3 has 15 residues.

This chain links TRBV7-6 with TRBJ2-5; 12 bases line up with TRBD2. This CDR3 is 15 amino acids long. Trimming took 2 bases from V and 5 from J; bases not matched to a gene: 3. Germline-derived CDR1 and CDR2 are SGHVS and FNYEAQ. The CDR3 nucleotides are TGTGCCAGCAGCTTATCTACTAGCGGGAGGGAGACCCAGTACTTC. The encoded protein is CASSLSTSGRETQYF.

The chain links TRBV7-8 to TRBJ2-5, with D perhaps matching TRBD1 (6 bases). V dropped 5 bases and J dropped 4 bases, with 17 bases sitting between them. CDR3 length: 15 residues. CDR1 is SGHVS and CDR2 is FQNEAQ in the germline V gene. The CDR3 nucleotides are TGTGCCAGCAGCGCGACGCAGGGGCGGAGAGAGACCCAGTACTTC. It yields the protein CASSATQGRRETQYF.

This chain links TRBV5-1 with TRBJ2-7, with 8 bases lining up with TRBD1. The CDR3 is 15 residues long. CDR1 is SGHRS and CDR2 is YFSETQ in the germline V gene. The J segment lost 2 bases and the V segment lost 2 bases, leaving 6 bases of the junction unmatched. The CDR3: CASSLWTGSTYEQYF. DNA of the CDR3: TGCGCCAGCAGCTTATGGACAGGGTCGACCTACGAGCAGTACTTC. Together with reference TRBV5-1 and TRBJ2-7, the CDR3 gives the full variable domain: KAGVTQTPRYLIKTRGQQVTLSCSPISGHRSVSWYQQTPGQGLQFLFEYFSETQRNKGNFPGRFSGRQFSNSRSEMNVSTLELGDSALYLCASSLWTGSTYEQYFGPGTRLTVT.

The V and J genes are TRBV7-6 and TRBJ2-7, with 11 bases identical to TRBD2. The CDR3 runs to 16 residues. Germline V lookup: CDR1 SGHVS, CDR2 FNYEAQ. V was pared by 5 bases and J by 2 bases, with 8 bases of the junction left unmatched. The CDR3 here is CASSAGTSGSTYEQYF. DNA of the CDR3: TGTGCCAGCAGCGCCGGGACTAGCGGATCTACCTACGAGCAGTACTTC.

The chain joins TRBV19 to TRBJ1-1; a possible D gene is TRBD1 (5 bases). Trimming took 7 bases from V and 7 from J, leaving 10 bases between them. CDR1 and CDR2 (germline): LNHDA, SQIVND (reference sequence). CDR3 length equals 11 residues. The CDR3 DNA reads as TGTGCCAGTACTGGGGCTGTTGAAGCTTTCTTT. Its translation is CASTGAVEAFF.